This TCR beta chain was found in a study of identical twins. CDR1 LGHDT and CDR2 YNNKEL come from the germline V gene (reference sequence). The CDR3 has 16 residues. V was pared by 4 bases and J by 8 bases, with 10 bases of the junction left unmatched. TCRdb recomputed calls from the 5' RACE reads with MiXCR, one row per CDR3 protein. This sample carries 500,000 to 700,000 distinct CDR3 sequences, under 8.5% of them seen once, and the ten largest clones take approximately 1.5%. The data were also submitted as part of a second study, on yellow fever vaccine responses in identical twins.

The TCR was taken from a woman in her late teens or twenties in good health. The chain links TRBV3-1 to TRBJ2-1; TRBD1 aligns across 11 bases. The material sequenced was PBMCs. CDR3 sequence reads: CASSRRGQGARDEQFF. CDR3 bases: TGTGCCAGCAGCCGTAGAGGACAGGGGGCTAGGGATGAGCAGTTCTTC.